This entry features one T cell receptor beta chain sequence. This sample was taken from a study of blood T cell repertoires in COVID-19. Assay used: immunoSEQ multiplex PCR; TCRdb lists only in-frame clones, some missing. Here the sample spans some 530,000 clones, over 75% being singletons. Germline V lookup: CDR1 SGHTA, CDR2 FQGNSA. The V end lost 3 bases, the J end lost 2 bases, and 10 bases lay between the germline ends. The CDR3 sequence is 14 residues long. The sequenced sample was peripheral blood. This chain connects TRBV7-2 to TRBJ1-1; weak D call: TRBD1 (5 bases). This sequence was found in a human donor in a cohort sampled during active COVID-19. The CDR3 bases are TGTGCCAGCAGCTTCCAGGGACTAAACACTGAAGCTTTCTTT. Protein sequence: CASSFQGLNTEAFF.